This T cell receptor (beta chain) was captured in a study (dated by TCRdb to the mid-2010s). Background on the whole study: The study tested whether tumor-infiltrating Tregs in breast cancer are recruited from blood Tregs or converted in situ from other CD4+ T cell subsets.

CDR1 is given as SGHTA and CDR2 as FQGNSA, both from the germline V gene. Trimming at the junction amounts to 1 base on V and 6 bases on J, and the germline ends lie 7 bases apart. From the cysteine through the phenylalanine, the CDR3 covers 13 amino acids. The kept DNA is CDR3 alone, 39 bases in frame from the first base. The study at large found these results: The validation in the larger cohort was limited to a single TCR beta V-J rearrangement instead of whole repertoires. Tumor memory CD4+ T cell TCR gene usage was found to cluster with blood and lymph node memory CD4+ cells and with lymph node naive CD4+ cells. The greatest overlap of tumor-infiltrating Treg TCR alpha and beta sequences was observed with tumor naive CD4+ T cells, followed by blood naive CD4+ T cells.

Concerning this clonotype itself: Its antigen remains undetermined. No clone much larger than this one lies a single base away; base qualities are absent.

CD4+CD45RO+CD25- cells were isolated as memory CD4+ T cells. Tregs, naive and memory CD4+ T cells from tumor, blood and ipsilateral draining lymph nodes of 5 or 6 breast cancer patients underwent full-length TCR alpha and beta sequencing. Tumor tissue and lymph nodes from ipsilateral axillary dissection were perfused with PBS, minced and digested with collagenase I and hyaluronidase. Sorted cell populations were confirmed by FACS to exceed 90% purity. Full-length TCR variable regions were amplified by 5' RACE PCR with constant-region reverse primers, and semi-nested PCR with Nested Universal Primer A was subsequently performed. The ReliaPrep RNA Cell Miniprep System was used to extract total RNA, which was then reverse transcribed into 5'RACE-ready cDNA with the SMARTer RACE 5'/3' Kit. Multiplex adaptors were used to barcode the full-length TCR alpha and beta libraries, which were then sequenced on an Illumina MiSeq. The authors' pipeline ran thus. For each of nine subset-tissue groups, sequencing data from the five patients were pooled, and the groups were then compared using unsupervised clustering of TCR gene usage. The Morisita-Horn index, with shared sequences weighted by their contribution to each repertoire, was used to calculate repertoire similarity. TCRdb reworked the public reads: Q25 trimming with fastp, MiXCR clone assembly, productive beta chains retained. Each CDR3 protein gets just one entry, which takes the most common genes and DNA from the rows behind it. The V and J calls and clone size come from TCRdb's table, not from the authors' own analysis. The sample contains around 57,000 distinct CDR3 sequences, roughly 30% of them found a single time. Approximately 3.3% of the sample is held by the ten biggest clonotypes.

The receptor's source is a female donor with breast cancer. Specimen: tumor-infiltrating memory CD4+ T cells sorted from the breast tumor. Explained via the paper, the cell subset or site label denotes: memory CD4+ T cells, CD4+CD45RO+CD25-. This receptor chain uses TRBV7-2 and TRBJ1-5; no D gene is confidently identified. The CDR3 region reads CASSLEEAQPQHF. The DNA sequence is given as TGTGCCAGCAGCTTAGAGGAGGCTCAGCCCCAGCATTTT.